This TCR beta chain was recovered during a study of control samples from healthy donors and cancer patients. V lost 0 bases and J lost 2, with 5 bases in between. The CDR3 runs 14 residues. CDR1 is MNHNY, CDR2 SVGAGI, per germline (reference sequence). This clone was recorded a few times. This table comes from immunoSEQ multiplex PCR, and its TCRdb copy is limited to in-frame clones, with some not included. The sample holds 90,000 to 150,000 clones, about 91% seen once. Source material: blood. The V and J genes are TRBV6-6 and TRBJ1-3; D ambiguous. This TCR was sampled from a man aged 40-49 years in good health. This CDR3 reads CASSYSLAGNTIYF. Here the CDR3 DNA reads TGTGCCAGCAGTTACTCACTGGCTGGAAACACCATATATTTT.